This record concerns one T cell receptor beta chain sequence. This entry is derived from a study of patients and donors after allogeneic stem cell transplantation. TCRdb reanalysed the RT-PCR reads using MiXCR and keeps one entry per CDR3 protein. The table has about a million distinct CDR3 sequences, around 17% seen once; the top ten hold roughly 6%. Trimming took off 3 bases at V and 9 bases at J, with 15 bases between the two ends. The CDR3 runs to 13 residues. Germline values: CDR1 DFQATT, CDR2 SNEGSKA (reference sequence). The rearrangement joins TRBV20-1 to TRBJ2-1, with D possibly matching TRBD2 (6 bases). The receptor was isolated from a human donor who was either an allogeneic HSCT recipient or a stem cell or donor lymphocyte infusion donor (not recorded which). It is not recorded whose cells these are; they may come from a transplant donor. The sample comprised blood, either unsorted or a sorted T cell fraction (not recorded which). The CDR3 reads CSARDTSLPEQFF. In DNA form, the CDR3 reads TGCAGTGCTAGGGATACTAGCCTGCCTGAGCAGTTCTTC.